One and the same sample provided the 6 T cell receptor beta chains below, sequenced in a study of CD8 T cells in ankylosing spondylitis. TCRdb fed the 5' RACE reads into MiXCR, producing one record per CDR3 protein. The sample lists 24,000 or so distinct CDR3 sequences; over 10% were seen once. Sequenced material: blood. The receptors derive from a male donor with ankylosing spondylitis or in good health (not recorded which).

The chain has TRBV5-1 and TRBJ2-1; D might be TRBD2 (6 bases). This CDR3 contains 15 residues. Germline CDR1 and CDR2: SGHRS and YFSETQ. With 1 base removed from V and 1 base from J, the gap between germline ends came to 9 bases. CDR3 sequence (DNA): TGCGCCAGCAGCTTGCGGCGGGATTCCTACAATGAGCAGTTCTTC. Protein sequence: CASSLRRDSYNEQFF.

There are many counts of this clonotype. In nucleotides, the CDR3 is TGCAGTGCTAGACCACCTAGCGGGAGGGCCACAGATACGCAGTATTTT. As protein: CSARPPSGRATDTQYF. The chain couples TRBV20-1 to TRBJ2-3, with 12 bases that match TRBD2. V lost 2 bases to trimming and J lost 2 bases; unmatched junction nucleotides: 5. Germline values: CDR1 DFQATT, CDR2 SNEGSKA (reference sequence). The length of the CDR3 is 16 residues.

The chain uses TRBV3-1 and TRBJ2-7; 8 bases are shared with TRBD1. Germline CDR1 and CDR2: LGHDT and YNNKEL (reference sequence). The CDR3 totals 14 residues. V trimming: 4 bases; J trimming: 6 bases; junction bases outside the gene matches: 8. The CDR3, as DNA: TGTGCCAGCAGCCCCCGCAGGGGGCGATCCGAGCAGTACTTC. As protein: CASSPRRGRSEQYF.

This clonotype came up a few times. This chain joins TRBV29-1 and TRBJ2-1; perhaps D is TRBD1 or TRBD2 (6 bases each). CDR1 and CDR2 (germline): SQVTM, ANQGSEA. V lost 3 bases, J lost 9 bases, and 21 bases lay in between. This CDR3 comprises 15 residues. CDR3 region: CSVESLPTGAGEQFF. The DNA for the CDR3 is TGCAGCGTTGAGAGCCTCCCTACGGGGGCAGGTGAGCAGTTCTTC.

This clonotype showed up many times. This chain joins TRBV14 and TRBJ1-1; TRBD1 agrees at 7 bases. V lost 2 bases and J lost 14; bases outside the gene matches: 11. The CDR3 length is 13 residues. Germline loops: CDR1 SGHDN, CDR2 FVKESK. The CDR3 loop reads CASSQQRDSPSFF. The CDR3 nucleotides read TGTGCCAGCAGCCAACAAAGGGACAGCCCCAGCTTCTTT.

CDR3 DNA: TGCGCCAGCAGTATCCCTCGGGGCAACGCCGGCGAGCAGTACTTC. This codes for CASSIPRGNAGEQYF. V is TRBV10-1 and J is TRBJ2-7; D may correspond to TRBD1 or TRBD2 (5 bases each). Per the germline V gene, CDR1 is WNHNN and CDR2 is SYGVQD (reference sequence). Trimming shortened V by 5 bases and J by 6 bases, and 20 bases separated the two germline ends. CDR3 length: 15 amino acids.